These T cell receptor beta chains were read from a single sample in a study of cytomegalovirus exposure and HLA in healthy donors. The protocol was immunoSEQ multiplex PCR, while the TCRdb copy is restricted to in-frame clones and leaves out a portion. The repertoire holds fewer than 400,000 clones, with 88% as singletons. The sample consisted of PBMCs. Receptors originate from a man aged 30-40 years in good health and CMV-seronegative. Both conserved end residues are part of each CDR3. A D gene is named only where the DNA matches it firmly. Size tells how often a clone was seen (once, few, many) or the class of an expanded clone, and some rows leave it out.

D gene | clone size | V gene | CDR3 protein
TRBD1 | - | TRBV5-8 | CASSFGQGRYGYTF
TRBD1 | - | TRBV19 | CASSPDRAGNTIYF
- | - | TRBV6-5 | CASSLKGLSYNEQFF
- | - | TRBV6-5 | CASRPLGVQSGYTF
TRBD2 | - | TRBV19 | CASSPSLAGVNTQYF
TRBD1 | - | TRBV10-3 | CAISDAGTAYEQYF
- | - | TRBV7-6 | CASSLVLSNEQFF
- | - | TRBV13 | CASSLVSAYEQYF
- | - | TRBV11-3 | CASSPGGVQETQYF
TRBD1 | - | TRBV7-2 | CASSLGQGALYEQYF
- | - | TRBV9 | CASSEGGGPITKTQYF
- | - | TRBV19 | CASSMEGAVGELFF
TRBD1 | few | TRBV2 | CASRGQDYTF
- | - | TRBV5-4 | CASSRTVSGTDTQYF
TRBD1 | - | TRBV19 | CASTVFRTGTGFVQPQHF
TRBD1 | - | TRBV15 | CATSSYPRQGSGELFF
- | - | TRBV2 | CASLDGANYGYTF
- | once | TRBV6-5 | CASRQEGSGNTIYF
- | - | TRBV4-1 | CASSQDLEVKAFF
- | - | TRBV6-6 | CASSYSVASSYEQYF
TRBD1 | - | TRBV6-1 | CASSTGGAGEKLFF
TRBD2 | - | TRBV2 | CASSPGLGASDTQYF
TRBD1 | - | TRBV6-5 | CASSYDRGRGYTF
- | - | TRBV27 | CASSLSEQGIYNSPLHF
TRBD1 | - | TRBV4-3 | CASSQDRDRSYEQYF
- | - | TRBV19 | CASSFRFGIMGSPLHF
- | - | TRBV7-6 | CASSLGEGSPLHF
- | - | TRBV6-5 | CASRAGITEAFF
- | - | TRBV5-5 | CASSLLVTAGETQYF
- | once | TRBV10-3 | CAISESGAPQETQYF
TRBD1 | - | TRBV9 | CASSDRQGNTEAFF
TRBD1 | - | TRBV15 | CATSRGTGRLSNEQFF
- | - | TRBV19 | CASSMEGEKSQPQHF
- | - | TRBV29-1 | CSVVEQGPYSYEQYF
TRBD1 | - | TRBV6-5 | CASSYSKGGHNSPLHF
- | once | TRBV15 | CATIRGYGADMNTEAFF
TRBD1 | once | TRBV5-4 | CASSADRASTDTQYF
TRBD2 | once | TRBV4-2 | CASSPQLGTSGGRDTQYF
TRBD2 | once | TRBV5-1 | CASSLWTSGLSSYEQYF
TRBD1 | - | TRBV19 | CASSSRGAGGVYGYTF
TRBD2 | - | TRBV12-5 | CASGLTSGRTDTQYF
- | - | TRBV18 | CASSPRAGLYGYTF
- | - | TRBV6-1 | CATWGQGANQPQHF